This TCR beta chain was observed in a study of technical replicates of blood from several donors. Per the germline V gene, CDR1 is SGHRS and CDR2 is YFSETQ. The CDR3 runs to 17 residues. V lost 1 base to trimming and J lost 3 bases; unmatched junction nucleotides: 11. Profiled with immunoSEQ multiplex PCR; TCRdb holds only in-frame clones, not every one. Here the sample spans approximately 73,000 clones, approximately 93% being singletons. The gene calls are TRBV5-1 and TRBJ2-3; 7 positions match TRBD1. The sequence came from a human donor in good health. Sequences were obtained from T cells isolated from PBMCs. CDR3 sequence reads: CASSLWKRQGRTDTQYF. In DNA, the CDR3 is TGCGCCAGCAGCTTGTGGAAGAGACAGGGTCGTACAGATACGCAGTATTTT.